The T cell receptor beta chain described here comes from a study of T cell responses to AZD1222 COVID-19 vaccine. Overall study results and limits: Most donors were white British and more were female, and clonal diversity was possibly underestimated.

A few counts support this clone. What it binds is unknown. Profiling relied on immunoSEQ multiplex PCR, and the TCRdb table lists in-frame clones only, not all of them. The sample lists 75,000 to 100,000 clones, around 86% occurring once. The CDR3 contains 17 residues. Germline loops: CDR1 GTSNPN, CDR2 SVGIG (reference sequence). V lost 3 bases to trimming and J lost 0 bases, with 18 bases between them. Sample: peripheral blood, taken on day 0 of AZD1222 vaccination. The receptor's source is an adult in good health. The J gene is TRBJ1-3, the V gene TRBV30, with D hard to call. CDR3 sequence: CAWSAWAAGFSGNTIYF. CDR3 DNA: TGTGCCTGGAGCGCCTGGGCGGCCGGCTTCTCTGGAAACACCATATATTTT.